The following is a TCR beta chain sequence with its context. How the authors handled the data: How many nucleated cells were present was estimated from reference gene primer amplification. Some clones are missing from TCRdb's copy, which holds only in-frame ones; the method was immunoSEQ multiplex PCR. V and J calls plus clone size are reproduced from that table; the DNA served to infer D and trimming. The table includes approximately 230,000 clones, roughly 90% detected once. This entry is derived from a study of blood T cell repertoires in COVID-19. CDR3 length equals 13 residues. The ends lost 6 bases at V and 5 bases at J; junction bases unmatched: 5. In germline, CDR1 is SGHDT, CDR2 YYEEEE. Those enrolled, adults aged roughly 18 to 95 years, came from roughly 23 US areas. Participant-given clinical history determined each cohort assignment.

Sequences were obtained from PBMCs or T cells enriched from blood (not recorded which). The receptor was derived from a woman aged 25 to 39 with acute COVID-19. The chain has TRBV5-6 and TRBJ2-5; 9 bases agree with TRBD1. CDR3 in amino acids: CASNRGLGETQYF. The CDR3 nucleotides read TGTGCCAGCAACAGGGGGCTCGGGGAGACCCAGTACTTC.